This TCR beta chain was found in a study of PD-1 blockade in classical Hodgkin lymphoma. The CDR3 sequence is 14 residues long. Germline loops: CDR1 SQVTM, CDR2 ANQGSEA. Trimming removed 5 bases from V and 2 bases from J, with 15 bases in between. This sample's time point: cycle 4 day 1 (C4D1), after five to seven weeks of nivolumab. Relapse was seen in all patients after autologous stem cell transplantation, and brentuximab vedotin exposure was variable. TCRdb keeps only in-frame clones here, not all; method: immunoSEQ multiplex PCR. The profile shows 100,000 or so clones, around 90% of them singletons.

The chain combines TRBV29-1 with TRBJ1-2; D remains ambiguous. Sequencing was performed on peripheral blood mononuclear cells (PBMCs), taken before the fourth cycle of nivolumab. The clonotype was recovered from a human donor with classical Hodgkin lymphoma. DNA for the CDR3: TGCAGCGTTATTATTGGACGAGCGAACTATGGCTACACCTTC. Translating gives CSVIIGRANYGYTF.